Shown below are 2 T cell receptor beta chains from a single sample sequenced in a study of OX40 agonist ivuxolimab in advanced cancers. Library construction relied on the immunoSEQ multiplex PCR assay. Imported from immuneACCESS, the table was reduced by TCRdb to in-frame sequences with V and J called. These copies leave out some clones; in studies compared against another copy, an unresolved V gene accounts for under half, and the cause of the remainder is not known. In this sample the table shows roughly 50,000 clones, around 84% of which occur a single time. The leading ten clones occupy approximately 2% of the sample. The sequencing here drew on CD4+ or CD8+ T cells sorted from blood, taken in a trial of the OX40 agonist ivuxolimab. These receptors were obtained from an adult with an advanced solid tumor such as melanoma, head and neck, liver or kidney cancer.

This rearrangement joins TRBV5-1 to TRBJ2-1; 8 nucleotides agree with TRBD2. J gave up 6 bases and V 7 bases, and 9 bases lay outside the gene matches. Germline V gene lookup returns CDR1 SGHRS and CDR2 YFSETQ. This CDR3 comprises 14 residues. The CDR3 nucleotides are TGCGCCAGCGAAGACGGGGGGGCGGGCAATGAGCAGTTCTTC. As protein: CASEDGGAGNEQFF.

This chain connects TRBV7-2 to TRBJ2-5; TRBD2 aligns across 11 bases. Losses at the gene ends were 8 bases for V and 4 bases for J; bases not matched to a gene: 3. CDR1 and CDR2 (germline): SGHTA, FQGNSA. The CDR3 is 13 residues long. CDR3 loop: CASRLAGSETQYF. CDR3 nucleotide sequence: TGTGCCAGCCGACTAGCGGGGTCAGAGACCCAGTACTTC.